This TCR beta chain was documented in a study of PD-1 blockade in classical Hodgkin lymphoma (TCRdb year 2020). With regard to the full study: Nivolumab dosing was 3 mg/kg intravenously every 2 weeks, continuing until either disease progression or unacceptable toxicity. The study used CyTOF and TCR beta sequencing to define a peripheral blood immune signature of response to PD-1 blockade in classical Hodgkin lymphoma. Overall results and qualifications from the work: By C4D1, a significant rise was seen in CD4+ TCR diversity but not in CD8+ TCR diversity (p=0.0027 vs p=0.16), and the rise was most apparent among complete responders (p=0.02). Among trial patients, those achieving complete response had baseline diversity similar to that of newly diagnosed patients, while diversity was significantly lower in partial responders and progressors. Baseline TCR diversity was reported to be lower in newly diagnosed patients than in healthy donors, and even lower in relapsed/refractory patients. Only a single clinical trial cohort was studied, and what caused the repertoire differences, possibly disease activity or prior therapy, remained undefined. Patients starting nivolumab less than 1 year after ASCT had lower diversity and were excluded from later analyses to avoid confounding by immune reconstitution.

Details on this clone: What antigen it recognizes has not been identified. No base-level quality is on record; no much larger clone is a single base apart.

The sample's time point, from its label and the paper: cycle 1 day 1 (C1D1), immediately before nivolumab initiation. Relapse after autologous stem cell transplantation had occurred in all trial patients, and cohorts A, B and C were distinguished by prior brentuximab vedotin exposure. The trial cohort was composed of under 70 patients with relapsed/refractory classical Hodgkin lymphoma, for whom complete response, partial response or progressive disease was recorded as best overall response. Trial patients were treated with single-agent nivolumab in the multi-cohort phase II CheckMate 205 trial. An independent review committee assessed best overall response by applying the 2007 International Working Group response criteria. Trial PBMCs were collected immediately before nivolumab initiation (C1D1) and during therapy at cycle 2 day 1 and cycle 4 day 1. Peripheral blood was collected in 8 mL Vacutainer Cell Preparation Tubes, from which PBMCs were isolated by centrifugation and then cryopreserved.

The CDR1 and CDR2 encoded by the germline V gene are SGDLS and YYNGEE. Relative to germline, V is 0 bases shorter and J is 0 bases shorter, with 13 bases between their ends. The cysteine opens and the phenylalanine closes a CDR3 of 16 amino acids. The only DNA kept is the CDR3, 48 bases in frame from the first base. The Qiagen DNeasy kit was used to extract genomic DNA from unsorted PBMCs and from the negatively selected CD4+ and CD8+ fractions. Using primers that anneal to V and J segments, immunoSEQ multiplex PCR amplified the TCR beta CDR3 regions. Amplification bias was minimized using a synthetic immune receptor repertoire, and residual bias was removed computationally after sequencing. Per the source publication's procedure: Custom Python scripts were used to quantify repertoire diversity as the Shannon entropy index. Unsorted, CD4+ and CD8+ repertoires were analyzed separately, except in combined analyses where CD4+ and CD8+ sequences were merged in silico. A clone counted as expanded when the clone's frequency after treatment rose at least 2-fold relative to C1D1, and clones undetected at baseline were given a pseudocount of 0.5. Singleton clones were defined as clones with 0 or 1 copy at C1D1, and non-singleton clones were defined as clones with 2 or more copies. Clones expanded in unsorted samples were annotated as CD4+, CD8+ or unknown by matching protein sequences in sorted samples from the same patient. Wilcoxon tests on paired samples were used to test diversity changes from C1D1 to C4D1. TCRdb obtained this table from immuneACCESS and retained in-frame rearrangements with V and J assigned. These tables miss some clones; where compared with another copy, unresolved V genes account for less than half of the shortfall, and the remainder is unexplained. The V and J calls and clone size were taken over from that table, and D and trimming were inferred from the DNA. The sample table shows about 97,000 clones, and 65% to 85% are seen once. The biggest ten clones account for approximately 12% of the sample.

Sequenced here: peripheral blood mononuclear cells (PBMCs), sampled at baseline. This TCR was sampled from a human donor with classical Hodgkin lymphoma. The sequence joins TRBV9 to TRBJ2-7; no D gene is confidently identified. CDR3 region: CASSVGSRARSYEQYF. The DNA sequence is TGTGCCAGCAGCGTAGGGTCTAGGGCTCGCTCCTACGAGCAGTACTTC.